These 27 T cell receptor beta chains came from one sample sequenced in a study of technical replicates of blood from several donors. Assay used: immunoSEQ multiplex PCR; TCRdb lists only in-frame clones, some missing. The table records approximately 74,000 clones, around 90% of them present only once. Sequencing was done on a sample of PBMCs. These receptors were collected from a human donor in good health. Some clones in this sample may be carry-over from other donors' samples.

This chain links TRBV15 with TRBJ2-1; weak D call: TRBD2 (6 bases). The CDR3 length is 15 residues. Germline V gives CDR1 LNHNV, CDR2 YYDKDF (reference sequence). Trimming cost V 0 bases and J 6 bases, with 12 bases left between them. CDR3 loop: CATSRDLEGSNEQFF. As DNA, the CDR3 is TGTGCCACCAGCAGAGATCTGGAGGGGAGCAATGAGCAGTTCTTC.

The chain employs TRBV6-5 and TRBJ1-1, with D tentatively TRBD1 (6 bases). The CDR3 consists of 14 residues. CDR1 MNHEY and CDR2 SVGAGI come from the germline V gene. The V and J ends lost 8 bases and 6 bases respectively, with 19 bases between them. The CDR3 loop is CASAYRTGSPEAFF. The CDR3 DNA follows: TGTGCCAGCGCGTACCGAACAGGGTCTCCTGAAGCTTTCTTT.

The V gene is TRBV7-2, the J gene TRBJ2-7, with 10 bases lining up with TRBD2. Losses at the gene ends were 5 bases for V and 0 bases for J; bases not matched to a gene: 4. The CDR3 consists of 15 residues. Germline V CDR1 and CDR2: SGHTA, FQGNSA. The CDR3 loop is CASSEASGSSYEQYF. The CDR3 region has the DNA TGTGCCAGCAGCGAGGCTAGCGGGAGCTCCTACGAGCAGTACTTC.

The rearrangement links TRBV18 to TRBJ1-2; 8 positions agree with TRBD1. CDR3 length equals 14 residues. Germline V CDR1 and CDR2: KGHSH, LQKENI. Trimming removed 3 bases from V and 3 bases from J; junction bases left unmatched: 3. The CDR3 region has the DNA TGTGCCAGCTCACCGAGGGACAGGTACTATGGCTACACCTTC. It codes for CASSPRDRYYGYTF.

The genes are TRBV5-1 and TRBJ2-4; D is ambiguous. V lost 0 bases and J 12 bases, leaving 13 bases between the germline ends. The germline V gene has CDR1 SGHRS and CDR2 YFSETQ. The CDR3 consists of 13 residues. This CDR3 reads CASSLGPAATQYF. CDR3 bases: TGCGCCAGCAGCTTGGGGCCCGCGGCGACTCAGTACTTC. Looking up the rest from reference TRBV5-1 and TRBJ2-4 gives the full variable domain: KAGVTQTPRYLIKTRGQQVTLSCSPISGHRSVSWYQQTPGQGLQFLFEYFSETQRNKGNFPGRFSGRQFSNSRSEMNVSTLELGDSALYLCASSLGPAATQYFGAGTRLSVL.

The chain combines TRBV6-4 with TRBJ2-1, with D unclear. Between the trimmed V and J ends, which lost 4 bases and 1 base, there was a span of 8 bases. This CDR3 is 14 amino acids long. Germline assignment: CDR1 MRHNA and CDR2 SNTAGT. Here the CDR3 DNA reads TGTGCCAGCAGTGCCGGTAGATCCTACAATGAGCAGTTCTTC. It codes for CASSAGRSYNEQFF.

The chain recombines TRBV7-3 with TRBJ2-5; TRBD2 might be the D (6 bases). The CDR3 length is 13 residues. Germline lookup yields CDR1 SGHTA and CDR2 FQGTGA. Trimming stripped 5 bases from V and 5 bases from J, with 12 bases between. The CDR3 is CASSRGLGETQYF. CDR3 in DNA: TGTGCCAGCAGCCGGGGACTTGGGGAGACCCAGTACTTC.

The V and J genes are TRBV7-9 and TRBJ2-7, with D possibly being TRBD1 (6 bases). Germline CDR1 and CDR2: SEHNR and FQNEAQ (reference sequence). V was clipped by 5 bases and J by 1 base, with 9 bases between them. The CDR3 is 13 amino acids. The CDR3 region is CASSGGRSYEQYF. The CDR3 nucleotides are TGTGCCAGCAGCGGGGGCAGGTCCTACGAGCAGTACTTC.

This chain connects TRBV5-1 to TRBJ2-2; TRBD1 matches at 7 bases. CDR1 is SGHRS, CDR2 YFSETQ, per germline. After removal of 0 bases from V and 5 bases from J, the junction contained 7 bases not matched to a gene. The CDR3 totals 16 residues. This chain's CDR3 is CASSLVGGAGTGELFF. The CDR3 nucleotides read TGCGCCAGCAGCTTGGTAGGGGGCGCCGGAACCGGGGAGCTGTTTTTT.

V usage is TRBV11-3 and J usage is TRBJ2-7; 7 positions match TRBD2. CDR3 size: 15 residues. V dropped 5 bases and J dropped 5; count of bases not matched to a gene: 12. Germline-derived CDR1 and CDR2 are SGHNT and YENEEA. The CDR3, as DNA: TGTGCCAGCAGCCGAGGCGCGGGAGAATCGGACGAGCAGTACTTC. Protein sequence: CASSRGAGESDEQYF.

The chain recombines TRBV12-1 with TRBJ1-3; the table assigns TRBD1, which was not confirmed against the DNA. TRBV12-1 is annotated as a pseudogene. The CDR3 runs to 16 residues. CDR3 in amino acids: CASSFADRGLGNTIYF. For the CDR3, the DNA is TGTGCCAGCAGCTTTGCGGACAGGGGGTTAGGAAACACCATATATTTT.

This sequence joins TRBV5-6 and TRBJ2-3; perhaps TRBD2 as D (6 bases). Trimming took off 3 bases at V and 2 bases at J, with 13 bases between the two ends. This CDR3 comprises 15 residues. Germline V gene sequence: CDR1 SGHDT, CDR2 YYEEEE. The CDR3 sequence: CASSSVAASTDTQYF. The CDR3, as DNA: TGTGCCAGCAGCTCCGTAGCGGCCTCCACAGATACGCAGTATTTT.

The CDR3 DNA reads TGTGCCAGCAGCTTAGGAACTAGCGGGAGTGGTTACGAGCAGTACTTC. It yields the protein CASSLGTSGSGYEQYF. This chain joins TRBV7-2 and TRBJ2-7; 11 bases agree with TRBD2. V shed 1 base and J 4 bases; nucleotides not matched to a gene: 6. Germline V gene lookup returns CDR1 SGHTA and CDR2 FQGNSA. The CDR3 loop spans 16 amino acids.

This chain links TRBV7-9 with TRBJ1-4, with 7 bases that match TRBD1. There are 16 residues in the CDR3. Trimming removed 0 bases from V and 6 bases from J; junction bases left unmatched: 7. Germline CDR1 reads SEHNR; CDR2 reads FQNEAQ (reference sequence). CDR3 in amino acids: CASSLANRQGHEKLFF. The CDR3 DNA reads TGTGCCAGCAGCTTAGCCAATAGACAGGGCCATGAAAAACTGTTTTTT.

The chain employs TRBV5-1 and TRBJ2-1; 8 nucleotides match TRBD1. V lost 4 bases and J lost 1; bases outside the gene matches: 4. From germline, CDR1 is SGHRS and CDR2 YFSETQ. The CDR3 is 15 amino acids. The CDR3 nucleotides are TGCGCCAGCAGCGGTGGACAGGGATCCTACAATGAGCAGTTCTTC. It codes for CASSGGQGSYNEQFF.

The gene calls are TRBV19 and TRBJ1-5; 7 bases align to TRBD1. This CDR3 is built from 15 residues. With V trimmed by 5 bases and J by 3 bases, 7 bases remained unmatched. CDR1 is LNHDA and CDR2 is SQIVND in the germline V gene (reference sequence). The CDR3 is CASSSWTGVNQPQHF. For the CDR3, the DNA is TGTGCCAGTAGTTCCTGGACAGGCGTCAATCAGCCCCAGCATTTT.

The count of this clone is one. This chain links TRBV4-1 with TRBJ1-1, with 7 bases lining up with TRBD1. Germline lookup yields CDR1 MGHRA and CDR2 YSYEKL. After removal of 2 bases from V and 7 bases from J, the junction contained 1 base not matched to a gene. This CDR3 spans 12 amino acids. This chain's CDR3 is CASSQQGVEAFF. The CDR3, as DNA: TGCGCCAGCAGCCAACAGGGGGTTGAAGCTTTCTTT.

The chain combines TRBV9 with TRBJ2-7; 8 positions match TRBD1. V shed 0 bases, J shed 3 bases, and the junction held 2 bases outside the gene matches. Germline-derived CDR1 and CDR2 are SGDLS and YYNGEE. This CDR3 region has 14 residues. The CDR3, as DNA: TGTGCCAGCAGCGTAGGACAGGGGCTCTACGAGCAGTACTTC. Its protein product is CASSVGQGLYEQYF.

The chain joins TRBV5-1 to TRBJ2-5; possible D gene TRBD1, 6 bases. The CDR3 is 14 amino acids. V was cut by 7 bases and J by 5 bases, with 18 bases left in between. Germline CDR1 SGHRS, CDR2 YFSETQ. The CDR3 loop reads CASGRGGLGETQYF. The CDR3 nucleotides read TGCGCCAGCGGTCGAGGGGGTCTGGGGGAGACCCAGTACTTC.

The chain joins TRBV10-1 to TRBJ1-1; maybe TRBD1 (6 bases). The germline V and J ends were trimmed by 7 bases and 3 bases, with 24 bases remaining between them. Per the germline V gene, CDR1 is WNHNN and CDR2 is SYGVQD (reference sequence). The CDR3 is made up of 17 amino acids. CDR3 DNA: TGCGCCAGCACCTCAGGGGCTGGTTGGTATAGCGACACTGAAGCTTTCTTT. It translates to CASTSGAGWYSDTEAFF.

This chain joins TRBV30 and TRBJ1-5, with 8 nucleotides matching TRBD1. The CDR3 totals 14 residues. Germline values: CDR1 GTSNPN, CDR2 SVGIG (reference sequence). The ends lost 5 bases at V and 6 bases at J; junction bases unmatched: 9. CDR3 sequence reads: CAWGEGRGLQPQHF. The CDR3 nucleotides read TGTGCCTGGGGGGAGGGCAGGGGGCTTCAGCCCCAGCATTTT.

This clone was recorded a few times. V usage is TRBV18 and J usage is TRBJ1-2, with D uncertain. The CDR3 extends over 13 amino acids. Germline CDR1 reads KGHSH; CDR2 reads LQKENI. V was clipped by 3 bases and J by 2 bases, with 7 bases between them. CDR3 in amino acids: CASSPSENYGYTF. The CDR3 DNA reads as TGTGCCAGCTCACCGAGTGAAAACTATGGCTACACCTTC.

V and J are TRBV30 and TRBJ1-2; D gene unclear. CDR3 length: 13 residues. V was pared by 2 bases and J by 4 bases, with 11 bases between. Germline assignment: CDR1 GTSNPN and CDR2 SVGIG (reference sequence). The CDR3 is CAWSLERSYGYTF. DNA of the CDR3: TGTGCCTGGAGTTTGGAGAGGTCCTATGGCTACACCTTC.

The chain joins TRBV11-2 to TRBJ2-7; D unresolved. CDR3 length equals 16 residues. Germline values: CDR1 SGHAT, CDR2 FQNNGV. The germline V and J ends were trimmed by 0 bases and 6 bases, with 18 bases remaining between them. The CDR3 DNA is TGTGCCAGCAGCTTAGATCGGTCGCTAGTACCTCTCGAGCAGTACTTC. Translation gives CASSLDRSLVPLEQYF.

The CDR3 DNA is TGCGCCAGCAGCGACCCCAGGGTTTTCTCCTACAATGAGCAGTTCTTC. Protein product: CASSDPRVFSYNEQFF. The chain combines TRBV5-1 with TRBJ2-1; D is perhaps TRBD1 (5 bases). V was clipped by 4 bases and J by 0 bases, with 14 bases between them. There are 16 residues in the CDR3. Germline CDR1 SGHRS, CDR2 YFSETQ.

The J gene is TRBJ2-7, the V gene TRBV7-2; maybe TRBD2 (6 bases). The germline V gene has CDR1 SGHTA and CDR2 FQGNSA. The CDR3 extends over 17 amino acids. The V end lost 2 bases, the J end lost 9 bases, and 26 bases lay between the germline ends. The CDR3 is CASSLYPPASGTGGQYF. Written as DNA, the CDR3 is TGTGCCAGCAGCTTATACCCCCCTGCGTCCGGAACCGGGGGGCAGTACTTC.

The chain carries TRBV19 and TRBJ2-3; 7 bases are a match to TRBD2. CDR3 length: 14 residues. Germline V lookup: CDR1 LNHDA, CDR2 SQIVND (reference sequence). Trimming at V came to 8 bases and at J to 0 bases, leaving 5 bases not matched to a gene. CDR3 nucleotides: TGTGCCAGTCGCCGGGAGGCTAGCACAGATACGCAGTATTTT. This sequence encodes CASRREASTDTQYF.